This T cell receptor (beta chain) came from a study of blood T cells in healthy people across ages. Turning to the study itself: Per every two T cells, about one barcoded beta molecule was captured by template switching.

The V end was cut by 3 bases, the J end by 9 bases, with 18 bases between. The length of the CDR3 is 15 residues. The germline V gene encodes CDR1 SGHTA and CDR2 FQGNSA. A second PCR of about 7 to 11 cycles used a sample-barcoded 5' primer and a J-beta primer mix. Each cDNA molecule, via a template-switch adaptor with 12 random nucleotides, was tagged. MiXCR, applied by TCRdb to the 5' RACE reads, yields one record per CDR3 protein. The table has about a million distinct CDR3 sequences, 35% to 40% seen once. This sequence originates from a young man in good health. The sequenced sample consisted of blood. V and J are TRBV7-2 and TRBJ1-5, with D perhaps TRBD1 (5 bases). The chain's CDR3 is CASSFRDGVLGPQHF. In nucleotides, the CDR3 is TGTGCCAGCAGCTTCCGGGACGGAGTCCTAGGGCCCCAGCATTTT.